Detailed here is one TCR beta chain. This record belongs to a study of blood T cell repertoires in COVID-19. Study overall: Sample material is recorded as cDNA or gDNA derived from T cells, B-cell-depleted T cells, or PBMCs.

The V end was cut by 3 bases, the J end by 12 bases, with 20 bases between. The germline V gene encodes CDR1 MGHDK and CDR2 SYGVNS. The CDR3 totals 14 residues. Repertoires were generated with immunoSEQ multiplex PCR, while TCRdb's copy carries only in-frame clones and drops some. Of about 66,000 clones listed, 89% were seen once; the top ten hold roughly 1.5%. Sequencing input: peripheral blood. V gene TRBV25-1 combines with J gene TRBJ1-1, with a weak D call TRBD1 (6 bases). This TCR came from a man in his sixties with acute or convalescent COVID-19. The DNA for the CDR3 is TGTGCCAGCAGTGATCGGGGGGGCGCCCGACCCCCTTTCTTT. It translates to CASSDRGGARPPFF.